This TCR beta chain was recorded in a study of T cells and Merkel cell carcinoma outcomes. Germline CDR1 is SGHTA and CDR2 is FQGNSA. Trimming cost V 5 bases and J 2 bases, with 18 bases left between them. The CDR3 is 17 amino acids. Sequencing was performed with immunoSEQ multiplex PCR; in TCRdb, only in-frame clones are kept and a portion is missing. The sample yields 15,000 to 25,000 clones, over 75% seen once. The sequenced material came from tumor tissue from Merkel cell carcinoma. The origin of this receptor is a human donor with Merkel cell carcinoma. This sequence joins TRBV7-2 and TRBJ2-2, with D tentatively TRBD2 (5 bases). CDR3 in amino acids: CASSLPASFFNTGELFF. Written as DNA, the CDR3 is TGTGCCAGCAGCCTCCCCGCTAGCTTCTTTAACACCGGGGAGCTGTTTTTT.